Sequencing of this TCR beta chain was carried out in a study of cytomegalovirus exposure and HLA in healthy donors. PCR used 60 Vbeta primers and 13 Jbeta primers. Repertoires were generated with immunoSEQ multiplex PCR, while TCRdb's copy carries only in-frame clones and drops some. The sample data list about 53,000 clones. Trimming took off 4 bases at V and 0 bases at J, with 21 bases between the two ends. The CDR3 is 18 amino acids. Germline V gives CDR1 LGHNA, CDR2 YNFKEQ. The rearrangement joins TRBV4-2 to TRBJ2-5; possibly TRBD1 for D (6 bases). Sequenced material: PBMCs. This receptor was identified in a woman under 30 in good health and CMV-seronegative. The DNA for the CDR3 is TGTGCCAGCAGCCTCCAGGAAGTGGGGGCAGCCTACCAAGAGACCCAGTACTTC. It is translated as CASSLQEVGAAYQETQYF.